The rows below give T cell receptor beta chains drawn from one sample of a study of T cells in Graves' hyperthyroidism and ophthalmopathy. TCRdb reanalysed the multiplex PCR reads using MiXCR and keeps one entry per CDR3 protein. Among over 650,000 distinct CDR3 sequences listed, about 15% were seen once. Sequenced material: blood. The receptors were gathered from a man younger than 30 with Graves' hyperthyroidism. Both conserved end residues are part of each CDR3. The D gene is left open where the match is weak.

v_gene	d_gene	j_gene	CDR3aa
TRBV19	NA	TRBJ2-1	CASSITGQGPYNEQFF
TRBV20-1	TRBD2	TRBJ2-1	CSGGGSLGSYNEQFF
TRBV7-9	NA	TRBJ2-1	CASSWGADNEQFF
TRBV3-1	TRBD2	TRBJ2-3	CASSSSGSGSDTQYF
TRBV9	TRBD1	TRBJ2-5	CASSARTGIQETQYF
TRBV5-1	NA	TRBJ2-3	CASSSGTGWVDTQYF
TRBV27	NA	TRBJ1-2	CASSPHKSYGYTF
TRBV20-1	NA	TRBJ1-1	CSARDQVGAVSEAFF
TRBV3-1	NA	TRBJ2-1	CASSLLYPHEQFF
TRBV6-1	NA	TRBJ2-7	CASSEWVGGRRAYEQYF
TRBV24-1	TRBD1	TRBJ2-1	CATSSNPRGRGPYNEQFF
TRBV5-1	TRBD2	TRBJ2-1	CASSEGTRVDEQFF
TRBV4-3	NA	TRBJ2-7	CASSQDGTPSYEQYF
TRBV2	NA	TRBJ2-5	CASSALGPETQYF
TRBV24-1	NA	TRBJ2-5	CATSDLHGTAQETQYF
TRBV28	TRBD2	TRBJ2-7	CASSLLAGAQYF
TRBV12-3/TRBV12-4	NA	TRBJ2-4	CASSLIGQISAKNIQYF
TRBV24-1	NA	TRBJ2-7	CATSPTEAPYEQYF
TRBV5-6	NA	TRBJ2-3	CASSLRTANTQYF
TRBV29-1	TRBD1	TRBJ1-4	CSAAGTGTNEKLFF
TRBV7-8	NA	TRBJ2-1	CASSPGLENEQFF
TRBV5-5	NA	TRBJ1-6	CASSRIFGGVNSPLHF
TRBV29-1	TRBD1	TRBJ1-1	CSVVGRTGNTEAFF
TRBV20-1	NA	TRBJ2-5	CSATSQETQYF
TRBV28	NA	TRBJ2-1	CASSSMSSGYYNEQFF
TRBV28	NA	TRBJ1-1	CASSLPTSTKNTEAFF
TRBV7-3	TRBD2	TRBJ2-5	CASSSAGLAGEETQYF
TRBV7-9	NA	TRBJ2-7	CASSFPGPHYEQYF
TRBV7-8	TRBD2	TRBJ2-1	CASSLMVAGVSNEQFF
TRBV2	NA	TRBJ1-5	CASSEGGWSNQPQHF
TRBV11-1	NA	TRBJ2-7	CASSLDLLSYEQYF
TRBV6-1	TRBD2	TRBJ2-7	CASSPRTSGNSYEQYF
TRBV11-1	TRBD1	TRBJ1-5	CASSLTGADQPQHF
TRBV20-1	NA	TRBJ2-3	CSAIPLGEVKLDTQYF